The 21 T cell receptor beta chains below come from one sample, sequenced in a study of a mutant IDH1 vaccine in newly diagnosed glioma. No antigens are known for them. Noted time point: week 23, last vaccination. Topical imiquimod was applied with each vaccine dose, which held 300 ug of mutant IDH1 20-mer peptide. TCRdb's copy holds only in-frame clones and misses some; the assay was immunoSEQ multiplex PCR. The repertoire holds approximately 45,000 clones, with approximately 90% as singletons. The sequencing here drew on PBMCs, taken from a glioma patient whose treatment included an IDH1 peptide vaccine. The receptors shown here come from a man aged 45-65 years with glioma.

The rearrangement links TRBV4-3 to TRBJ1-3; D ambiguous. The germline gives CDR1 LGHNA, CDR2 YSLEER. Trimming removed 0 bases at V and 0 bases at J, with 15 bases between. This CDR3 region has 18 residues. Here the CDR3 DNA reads TGCGCCAGCAGCCAAGATCTAGGAACGGGCCACTCTGGAAACACCATATATTTT. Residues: CASSQDLGTGHSGNTIYF.

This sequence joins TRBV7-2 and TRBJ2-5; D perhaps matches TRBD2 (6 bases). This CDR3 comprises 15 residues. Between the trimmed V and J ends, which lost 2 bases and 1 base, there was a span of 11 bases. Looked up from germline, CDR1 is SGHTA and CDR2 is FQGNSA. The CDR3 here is CASSLPRDFQETQYF. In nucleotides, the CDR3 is TGTGCCAGCAGCTTACCTAGGGACTTCCAAGAGACCCAGTACTTC.

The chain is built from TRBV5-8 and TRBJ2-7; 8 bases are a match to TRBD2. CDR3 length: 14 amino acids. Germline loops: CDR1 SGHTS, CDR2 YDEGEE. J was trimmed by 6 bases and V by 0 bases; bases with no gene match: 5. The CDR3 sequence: CASSLEGLEFEQYF. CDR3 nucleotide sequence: TGTGCCAGCAGCTTGGAGGGACTAGAGTTCGAGCAGTACTTC.

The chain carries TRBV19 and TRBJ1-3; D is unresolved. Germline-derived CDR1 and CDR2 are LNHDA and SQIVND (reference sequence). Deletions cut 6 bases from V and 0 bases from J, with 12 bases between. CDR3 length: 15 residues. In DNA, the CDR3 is TGTGCCAGTAGCCCCGCGCCCTACTCTGGAAACACCATATATTTT. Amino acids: CASSPAPYSGNTIYF. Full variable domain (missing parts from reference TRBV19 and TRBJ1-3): DGGITQSPKYLFRKEGQNVTLSCEQNLNHDAMYWYRQDPGQGLRLIYYSQIVNDFQKGDIAEGYSVSREKKESFPLTVTSAQKNPTAFYLCASSPAPYSGNTIYFGEGSWLTVV.

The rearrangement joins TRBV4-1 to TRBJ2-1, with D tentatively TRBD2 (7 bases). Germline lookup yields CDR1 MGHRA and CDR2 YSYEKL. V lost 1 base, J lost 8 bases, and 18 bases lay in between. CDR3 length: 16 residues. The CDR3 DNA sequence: TGCGCCAGCAGCCAAGGGGGGCGGGGGCGCTCCGATGAGCAGTTCTTC. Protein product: CASSQGGRGRSDEQFF.

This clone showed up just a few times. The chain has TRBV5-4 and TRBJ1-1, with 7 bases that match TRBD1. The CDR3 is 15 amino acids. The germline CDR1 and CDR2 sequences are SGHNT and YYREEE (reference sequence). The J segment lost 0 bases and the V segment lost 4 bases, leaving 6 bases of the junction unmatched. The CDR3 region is CASSAGQVMNTEAFF. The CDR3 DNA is TGTGCCAGCAGCGCAGGACAGGTCATGAACACTGAAGCTTTCTTT.

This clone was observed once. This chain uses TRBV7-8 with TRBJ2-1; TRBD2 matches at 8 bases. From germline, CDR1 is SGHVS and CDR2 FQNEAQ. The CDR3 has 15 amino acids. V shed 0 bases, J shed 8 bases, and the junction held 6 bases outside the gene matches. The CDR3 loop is CASSLAGRASDEQFF. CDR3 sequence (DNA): TGTGCCAGCAGCTTAGCCGGGAGGGCCAGTGATGAGCAGTTCTTC.

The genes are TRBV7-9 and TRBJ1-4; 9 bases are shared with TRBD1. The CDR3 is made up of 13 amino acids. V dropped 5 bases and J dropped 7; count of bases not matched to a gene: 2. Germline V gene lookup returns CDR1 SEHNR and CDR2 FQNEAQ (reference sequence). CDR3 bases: TGTGCCAGCAGCCGGGACAGGGCTGAAAAACTGTTTTTT. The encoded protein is CASSRDRAEKLFF.

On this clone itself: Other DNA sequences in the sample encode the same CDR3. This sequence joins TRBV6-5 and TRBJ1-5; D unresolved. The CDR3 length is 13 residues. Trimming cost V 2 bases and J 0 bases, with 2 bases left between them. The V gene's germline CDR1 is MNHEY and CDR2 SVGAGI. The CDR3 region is CASSYSSNQPQHF. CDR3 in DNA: TGTGCCAGCAGTTACAGTAGCAATCAGCCCCAGCATTTT.

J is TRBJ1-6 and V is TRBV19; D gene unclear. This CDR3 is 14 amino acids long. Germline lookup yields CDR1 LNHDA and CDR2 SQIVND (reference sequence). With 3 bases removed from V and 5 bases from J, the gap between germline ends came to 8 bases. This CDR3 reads CASSMVSDNSPLHF. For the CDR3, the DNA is TGTGCCAGTAGTATGGTCAGCGATAATTCACCCCTCCACTTT. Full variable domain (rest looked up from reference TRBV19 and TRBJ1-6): DGGITQSPKYLFRKEGQNVTLSCEQNLNHDAMYWYRQDPGQGLRLIYYSQIVNDFQKGDIAEGYSVSREKKESFPLTVTSAQKNPTAFYLCASSMVSDNSPLHFGNGTRLTVT.

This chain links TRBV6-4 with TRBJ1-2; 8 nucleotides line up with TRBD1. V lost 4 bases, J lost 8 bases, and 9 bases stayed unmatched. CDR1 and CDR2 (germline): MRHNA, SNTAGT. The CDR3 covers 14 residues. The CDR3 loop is CASSAFTGTGGYTF. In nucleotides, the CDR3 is TGTGCCAGCAGTGCCTTTACCGGGACAGGCGGCTACACCTTC.

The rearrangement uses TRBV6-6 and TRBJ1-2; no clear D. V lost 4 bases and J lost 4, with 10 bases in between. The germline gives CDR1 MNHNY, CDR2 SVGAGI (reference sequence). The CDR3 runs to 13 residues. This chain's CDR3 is CASSSEGTYGYTF. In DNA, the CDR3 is TGTGCCAGCAGTTCGGAGGGAACCTATGGCTACACCTTC.

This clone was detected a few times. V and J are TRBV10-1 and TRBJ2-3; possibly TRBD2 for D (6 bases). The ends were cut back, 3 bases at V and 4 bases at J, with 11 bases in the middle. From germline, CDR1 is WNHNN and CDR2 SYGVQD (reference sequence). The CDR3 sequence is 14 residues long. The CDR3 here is CASSDGGEADTQYF. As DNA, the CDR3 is TGCGCCAGCAGTGACGGGGGAGAGGCAGATACGCAGTATTTT.

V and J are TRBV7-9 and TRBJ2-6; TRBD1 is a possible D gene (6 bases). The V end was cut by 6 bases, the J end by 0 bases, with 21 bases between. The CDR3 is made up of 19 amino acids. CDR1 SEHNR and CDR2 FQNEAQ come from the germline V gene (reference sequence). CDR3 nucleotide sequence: TGTGCCAGCAGGAGAACAGGGTGGGGTGCTAACTCTGGGGCCAACGTCCTGACTTTC. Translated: CASRRTGWGANSGANVLTF.

This CDR3 is CASSSGTGPEETQYF. DNA for the CDR3: TGCGCCAGCAGCTCCGGGACAGGGCCCGAAGAGACCCAGTACTTC. V is TRBV5-1 and J is TRBJ2-5, with 9 bases that match TRBD1. CDR3 length: 15 amino acids. Unmatched junction bases numbered 6, after V lost 3 bases and J lost 3 bases. Germline V gene sequence: CDR1 SGHRS, CDR2 YFSETQ.

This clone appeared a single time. The CDR3, as DNA: TGTGCCAGCAGCTCGACAGGGGCAGGGACTGAAGCTTTCTTT. This sequence encodes CASSSTGAGTEAFF. The chain carries TRBV7-2 and TRBJ1-1; 8 nucleotides align to TRBD1. CDR3 length equals 14 residues. Germline V CDR1 and CDR2: SGHTA, FQGNSA. With 4 bases clipped from V and 5 bases from J, the junction kept 6 bases outside the gene matches.

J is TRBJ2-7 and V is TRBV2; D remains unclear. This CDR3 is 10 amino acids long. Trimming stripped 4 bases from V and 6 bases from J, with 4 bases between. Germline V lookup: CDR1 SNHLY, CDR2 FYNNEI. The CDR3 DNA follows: TGTGCCAGCAGTGGGGGCGAGCAGTACTTC. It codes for CASSGGEQYF. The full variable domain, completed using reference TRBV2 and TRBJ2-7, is EPEVTQTPSHQVTQMGQEVILRCVPISNHLYFYWYRQILGQKVEFLVSFYNNEISEKSEIFDDQFSVERPDGSNFTLKIRSTKLEDSAMYFCASSGGEQYFGPGTRLTVT.

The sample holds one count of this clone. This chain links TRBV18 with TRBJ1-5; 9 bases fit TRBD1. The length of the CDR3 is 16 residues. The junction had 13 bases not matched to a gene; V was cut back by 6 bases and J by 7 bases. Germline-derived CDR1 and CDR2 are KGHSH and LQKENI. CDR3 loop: CASSLRTGERGQPQHF. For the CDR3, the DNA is TGTGCCAGCTCGCTCAGGACAGGGGAAAGGGGACAGCCCCAGCATTTT.

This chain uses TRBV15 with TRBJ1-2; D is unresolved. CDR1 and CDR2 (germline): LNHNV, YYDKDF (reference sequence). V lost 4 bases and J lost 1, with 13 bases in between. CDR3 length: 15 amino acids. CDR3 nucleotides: TGTGCCACCAGCATGGCCCGTGGTTATAACTATGGCTACACCTTC. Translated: CATSMARGYNYGYTF. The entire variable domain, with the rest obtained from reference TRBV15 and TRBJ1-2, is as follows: DAMVIQNPRYQVTQFGKPVTLSCSQTLNHNVMYWYQQKSSQAPKLLFHYYDKDFNNEADTPDNFQSRRPNTSFCFLDIRSPGLGDTAMYLCATSMARGYNYGYTFGSGTRLTVV.

CDR3 residues: CASSSSDRGYEQYF. CDR3 bases: TGTGCCAGCAGTTCCTCGGACAGGGGTTACGAGCAGTACTTC. The gene calls are TRBV6-6 and TRBJ2-7, with 9 bases that match TRBD1. Germline CDR1 is MNHNY and CDR2 is SVGAGI (reference sequence). V gave up 4 bases and J gave up 4 bases; unmatched junction bases: 5. The CDR3 sequence is 14 residues long.

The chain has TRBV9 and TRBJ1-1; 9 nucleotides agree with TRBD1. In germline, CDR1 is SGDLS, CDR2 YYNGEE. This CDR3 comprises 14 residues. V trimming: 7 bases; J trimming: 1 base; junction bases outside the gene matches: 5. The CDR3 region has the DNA TGTGCCAGCGGGCCGGGACAGGGGAACACTGAAGCTTTCTTT. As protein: CASGPGQGNTEAFF.